Listed here are 20 T cell receptor beta chains from one sample, sequenced in a study of shared clonotypes between healthy human individuals. TCRdb keeps only in-frame clones here, not all; method: immunoSEQ multiplex PCR. The sample has around 720,000 clones; roughly 72% are singletons. The sequenced sample consisted of memory CD4+ T cells sorted from blood. Subset specified: CD45RA-negative fraction. These TCRs come from a woman aged 25 to 45 in good health.

This rearrangement joins TRBV20-1 to TRBJ1-2, with TRBD1 matching 7 bases. The germline CDR1 and CDR2 sequences are DFQATT and SNEGSKA (reference sequence). The CDR3 loop spans 10 amino acids. CDR3 residues: CLQGLNGYTF. Written as DNA, the CDR3 is TGCTTACAGGGGCTGAATGGCTACACCTTC.

The chain employs TRBV7-8 and TRBJ2-2, with a possible D match to TRBD2 (5 bases). Trimming left V 6 bases short and J 4 bases short, with 9 bases between. Germline loops: CDR1 SGHVS, CDR2 FQNEAQ. CDR3 length: 13 amino acids. CDR3 DNA sequence: TGTGCCAGCAGGAGGGATGGCACCGGGGAGCTGTTTTTT. Protein sequence: CASRRDGTGELFF.

The table lists this clone with a few counts. The chain links TRBV5-1 to TRBJ2-7; the D gene is possibly TRBD1 (7 bases). The CDR3 loop spans 15 amino acids. V gave up 4 bases and J gave up 2 bases, with 16 bases separating them. Germline values: CDR1 SGHRS, CDR2 YFSETQ. The DNA for the CDR3 is TGCGCCAGCAGCGCGGGACAGTGGGGCCCCTACGAGCAGTACTTC. This sequence encodes CASSAGQWGPYEQYF. The whole variable domain, remainder taken from reference TRBV5-1 and TRBJ2-7, is KAGVTQTPRYLIKTRGQQVTLSCSPISGHRSVSWYQQTPGQGLQFLFEYFSETQRNKGNFPGRFSGRQFSNSRSEMNVSTLELGDSALYLCASSAGQWGPYEQYFGPGTRLTVT.

The chain combines TRBV2 with TRBJ1-5; possible D gene TRBD1, 5 bases. The ends were cut back, 1 base at V and 3 bases at J, with 7 bases in the middle. CDR1 and CDR2 (germline): SNHLY, FYNNEI. The CDR3 loop spans 14 amino acids. The CDR3, as DNA: TGTGCCAGCAGTGAAGTCGGGGCCAATCAGCCCCAGCATTTT. Translating gives CASSEVGANQPQHF.

The V call is TRBV19, the J call TRBJ2-7; 8 positions agree with TRBD2. The CDR3 sequence is 14 residues long. CDR1 and CDR2 from the germline V gene are LNHDA and SQIVND (reference sequence). V shed 4 bases and J 4 bases; nucleotides not matched to a gene: 6. This chain's CDR3 is CASSRGLGVYEQYF. The CDR3 DNA sequence: TGTGCCAGTAGTAGGGGACTAGGAGTATACGAGCAGTACTTC.

This clone was seen a few times. The gene calls are TRBV27 and TRBJ2-7; 8 nucleotides agree with TRBD2. There are 16 residues in the CDR3. Germline trimming cut 4 bases from V and 3 bases from J; bases unmatched to any gene: 11. Germline V lookup: CDR1 MNHEY, CDR2 SMNVEV (reference sequence). This CDR3 reads CASSSRSSGEYYEQYF. The CDR3 coding sequence is TGTGCCAGCAGTTCCCGGAGTAGCGGGGAGTACTACGAGCAGTACTTC.

The chain recombines TRBV28 with TRBJ1-4; D uncertain. Per germline, CDR1 MDHEN and CDR2 SYDVKM. Trimming stripped 5 bases from V and 5 bases from J, with 12 bases between. CDR3 length equals 14 residues. CDR3 loop: CASSKTPQNEKLFF. The CDR3 DNA follows: TGTGCCAGCAGTAAGACACCGCAAAATGAAAAACTGTTTTTT.

V gene TRBV18 combines with J gene TRBJ2-3, with TRBD1 matching 8 bases. Germline lookup yields CDR1 KGHSH and CDR2 LQKENI. V dropped 3 bases and J dropped 1; count of bases not matched to a gene: 9. The CDR3 length is 17 residues. The CDR3 here is CASSPIRTGGGTDTQYF. CDR3 bases: TGTGCCAGCTCACCGATCAGAACAGGGGGAGGCACAGATACGCAGTATTTT. The variable domain in full, with the rest retrieved from reference TRBV18 and TRBJ2-3, is NAGVMQNPRHLVRRRGQEARLRCSPMKGHSHVYWYRQLPEEGLKFMVYLQKENIIDESGMPKERFSAEFPKEGPSILRIQQVVRGDSAAYFCASSPIRTGGGTDTQYFGPGTRLTVL.

This chain's CDR3 is CASSFGRVETQYF. CDR3 coding DNA: TGTGCCAGCAGCTTTGGCCGGGTGGAGACCCAGTACTTC. This chain links TRBV7-2 with TRBJ2-5; no clear D. With 3 bases removed from V and 5 bases from J, the gap between germline ends came to 10 bases. Germline V gene data show CDR1 as SGHTA and CDR2 as FQGNSA. There are 13 residues in the CDR3.

The chain links TRBV19 to TRBJ1-4, with D possibly being TRBD1 (6 bases). The germline V gene has CDR1 LNHDA and CDR2 SQIVND (reference sequence). V was cut by 9 bases and J by 3 bases, with 20 bases left in between. This CDR3 contains 16 residues. CDR3 sequence reads: CASLKRGGAPNEKLFF. The CDR3 bases are TGTGCCAGCCTAAAGAGGGGGGGCGCCCCTAATGAAAAACTGTTTTTT.

This clone was seen a single time. This may come from a read error, since a much larger clone is one base off. In the same sample, other DNA sequences code for this CDR3. This chain joins TRBV5-1 and TRBJ2-5; no clear D gene. Trimming removed 4 bases at V and 2 bases at J, with 3 bases between. The CDR3 runs to 11 residues. Germline lookup yields CDR1 SGHRS and CDR2 YFSETQ. CDR3 nucleotides: TGCGCCAGCAGCCTTCAAGAGACCCAGTACTTC. This translates into CASSLQETQYF.

The V gene is TRBV19, the J gene TRBJ1-4, with D tentatively TRBD1 (6 bases). Trimming left V 8 bases short and J 3 bases short, with 13 bases between. This CDR3 is built from 14 residues. The V gene's germline CDR1 is LNHDA and CDR2 SQIVND (reference sequence). The CDR3 DNA is TGTGCCAGTCAACAGGGAGGCGCTAATGAAAAACTGTTTTTT. As protein: CASQQGGANEKLFF.

This sequence joins TRBV4-1 and TRBJ2-7; D uncertain. V gave up 3 bases and J gave up 4 bases, with 19 bases separating them. The CDR3 extends over 16 amino acids. Germline V gives CDR1 MGHRA, CDR2 YSYEKL. The CDR3 DNA sequence: TGCGCCAGCAGCCAGGTTCAGGACGGAGAAATTTACGAGCAGTACTTC. Translating it yields CASSQVQDGEIYEQYF.

The gene calls are TRBV2 and TRBJ1-2; D is possibly TRBD1 (5 bases). Germline V gene sequence: CDR1 SNHLY, CDR2 FYNNEI. This CDR3 comprises 13 residues. Trimming stripped 5 bases from V and 1 base from J, with 8 bases between. The CDR3 DNA sequence: TGTGCCAGCAGTTTCGGGGGTAACTATGGCTACACCTTC. Its protein product is CASSFGGNYGYTF.

V is TRBV7-9 and J is TRBJ2-7, with TRBD2 as a possible D gene (6 bases). Germline assignment: CDR1 SEHNR and CDR2 FQNEAQ (reference sequence). Deletions cut 1 base from V and 1 base from J, with 14 bases between. This CDR3 is 16 amino acids long. This chain's CDR3 is CASSLGGGEVSYEQYF. The CDR3 DNA sequence: TGTGCCAGCAGCTTAGGCGGTGGGGAGGTATCCTACGAGCAGTACTTC.

The gene calls are TRBV6-1 and TRBJ1-5; D might be TRBD1 (6 bases). The CDR3 has 14 amino acids. The germline gives CDR1 MNHNS, CDR2 SASEGT. V lost 6 bases and J lost 4, with 13 bases in between. The CDR3 spells CASSQGWVNQPQHF. The CDR3 DNA reads as TGTGCCAGCAGCCAGGGGTGGGTGAATCAGCCCCAGCATTTT.

The rearrangement links TRBV9 to TRBJ2-1; 10 nucleotides agree with TRBD1. The germline V gene has CDR1 SGDLS and CDR2 YYNGEE. The CDR3 spans 17 residues. Trimming at V came to 1 base and at J to 4 bases, leaving 8 bases not matched to a gene. The CDR3 DNA reads TGTGCCAGCAGCGTACAGATCGGACAGGGGGAATACAATGAGCAGTTCTTC. Protein sequence: CASSVQIGQGEYNEQFF.

This chain joins TRBV2 and TRBJ2-7; 7 nucleotides align to TRBD2. V shed 6 bases and J 1 base; nucleotides not matched to a gene: 15. The length of the CDR3 is 17 residues. Germline V gene lookup returns CDR1 SNHLY and CDR2 FYNNEI. CDR3 nucleotide sequence: TGTGCCAGCAGAATCTCTAGCGCGGCTAGCGGATCCTACGAGCAGTACTTC. This translates into CASRISSAASGSYEQYF. The whole variable domain, remainder taken from reference TRBV2 and TRBJ2-7, is EPEVTQTPSHQVTQMGQEVILRCVPISNHLYFYWYRQILGQKVEFLVSFYNNEISEKSEIFDDQFSVERPDGSNFTLKIRSTKLEDSAMYFCASRISSAASGSYEQYFGPGTRLTVT.

The rearrangement links TRBV15 to TRBJ1-5, with 9 bases fitting TRBD1. Germline V gene sequence: CDR1 LNHNV, CDR2 YYDKDF (reference sequence). There are 16 residues in the CDR3. The J segment lost 3 bases and the V segment lost 5 bases, leaving 8 bases of the junction unmatched. The CDR3 here is CATSAMDRGNNQPQHF. For the CDR3, the DNA is TGTGCCACCAGCGCCATGGACAGGGGAAACAATCAGCCCCAGCATTTT.

The chain joins TRBV5-5 to TRBJ2-7; no firm D call. The CDR3 has 13 residues. The V end lost 6 bases, the J end lost 5 bases, and 15 bases lay between the germline ends. Germline V CDR1 and CDR2: SGHKS, YYEKEE (reference sequence). This CDR3 is CASTDLGFHEQYF. The CDR3 bases are TGTGCCAGCACCGATTTGGGTTTCCACGAGCAGTACTTC.